This T cell receptor beta chain was sequenced for a study of human T cells and chemical hapten exposure. Described time point: patch test 1, 2 weeks after DPC sensitization. The treatment was: therapeutic diphenylcyclopropenone sensitization with weekly scalp DPC. Germline-derived CDR1 and CDR2 are LGHDT and YNNKEL (reference sequence). Trimming left V 2 bases short and J 1 base short, with 8 bases between. The CDR3 loop spans 14 amino acids. TCRdb used MiXCR to reprocess the RACE reads, holding one entry per CDR3 protein. The repertoire holds approximately 82,000 distinct CDR3 sequences, with approximately 12% as singletons. This clonotype was counted a few times.

This sample comprised whole blood, obtained in connection with sensitization to the hapten diphenylcyclopropenone (DPC). This receptor was taken from a woman aged 60-75 years with alopecia areata. Some clones in this sample may be carry-over from other donors' samples. The chain joins TRBV3-1 to TRBJ2-5, with D possibly matching TRBD2 (6 bases). The CDR3 nucleotides are TGTGCCAGCAGCCAAATTAGCGGCCAAGAGACCCAGTACTTC. Translated, it gives CASSQISGQETQYF.